This is a list of T cell receptor beta chains from one sample in a study of T cell repertoires in cytomegalovirus infection. Each CDR3 protein gets one entry after TCRdb re-called the reads with MiXCR. The sample consists of approximately 630,000 distinct CDR3 sequences, 24% of them appearing once. Sequenced material: CD8+ T cells from PBMCs. These receptors all come from a human donor in good health (CMV status not recorded). Some clones in this sample may be carry-over from other donors' samples. Each CDR3 is given with its conserved first and last residue. Each record gives: D gene, J gene, clone size, V gene, CDR3 DNA, CDR3 protein. D genes are given only for firm matches. Rows give clone size only sometimes, using once, few, many, or a class for an expanded clone.

>TRBD2|TRBJ2-2|many|TRBV7-9
TGTGCCAGTGAATCTTTGGGACTAGCCCCCACCGGGGAGCTGTTTTTT
CASESLGLAPTGELFF
>TRBD1|TRBJ1-5|few|TRBV6-6
TGTGCCAGCAGTTACTCGACAGGGGAGGAAGATCAGCCCCAGCATTTT
CASSYSTGEEDQPQHF
>-|TRBJ2-2|-|TRBV7-6
TGTGCCAGCAGCTCAAGTAGGATGAACACCGGGGAGCTGTTTTTT
CASSSSRMNTGELFF
>-|TRBJ1-4|-|TRBV29-1
TGCAGCGGAACGACAGGCTCTAATGAAAAACTGTTTTTT
CSGTTGSNEKLFF
>TRBD2|TRBJ2-1|few|TRBV11-2
TGTGCCAGCAGCAGCGGGGTGGCCAATGAGCAGTTCTTC
CASSSGVANEQFF
>TRBD1|TRBJ2-5|many|TRBV28
TGTGCCAGCAGTTTAGGGACAGGGGAATTAGAGACCCAGTACTTC
CASSLGTGELETQYF
>TRBD1|TRBJ2-1|many|TRBV28
TGTGCCAGCAGTTTCCGGGACAGTTACAATGAGCAGTTCTTC
CASSFRDSYNEQFF
>-|TRBJ2-1|-|TRBV5-1
TGCGCCAACAGCTGGGGGGCGAGCTCCTACAATGAGCAGTTCTTC
CANSWGASSYNEQFF
>TRBD2|TRBJ2-1|-|TRBV28
TGTGCCAGCAGTTTCGGCCTAGCGGGGGGGTCCTACAATGAGCAGTTCTTC
CASSFGLAGGSYNEQFF
>-|TRBJ2-2|-|TRBV7-9
TGTGCCAGCAGCTCCCCTGATGGCACCGGGGAGCTGTTTTTT
CASSSPDGTGELFF
>-|TRBJ2-2|few|TRBV7-9
TGTGCCAGCAGCCTAGCAGGGGAGAACACCGGGGAGCTGTTTTTT
CASSLAGENTGELFF
>-|TRBJ2-7|-|TRBV20-1
TGCAGTGCTAGAGCGGAGTACGAGCAGTACTTC
CSARAEYEQYF
>-|TRBJ2-3|many|TRBV28
TGTGCCAGCAGTTTCTACGGTACCACAGATACGCAGTATTTT
CASSFYGTTDTQYF
>TRBD1|TRBJ1-5|-|TRBV7-8
TGTGCCAGCAGCCCGGAGGACAGGGGGAATCAGCCCCAGCATTTT
CASSPEDRGNQPQHF
>-|TRBJ1-1|-|TRBV7-6
TGTGCCAACAGCCTCCCTAGCTTGAACACTGAAGCTTTCTTT
CANSLPSLNTEAFF
>TRBD2|TRBJ2-3|-|TRBV7-8
TGTGCCAGCAGTTCCCCCCCCTCTAGCGGGGGGGGGTGGGGGACAGATACGCAGTATTTT
CASSSPPSSGGGWGTDTQYF
>TRBD2|TRBJ2-5|once|TRBV6-1
TGTGCCAGCAGTGAAGAGAGACTAGCGTATGAGACCCAGTACTTC
CASSEERLAYETQYF
>TRBD1|TRBJ2-4|many|TRBV10-3
TGTGCCATCAGTGAGCCGAAGGGGACAGGGAAAAACATTCAGTACTTC
CAISEPKGTGKNIQYF
>-|TRBJ1-1|-|TRBV7-6
TGTGCCAGCAGCCCGCGACAGAAGATGAACACTGAAGCTTTCTTT
CASSPRQKMNTEAFF
>TRBD2|TRBJ2-3|-|TRBV7-2
TGTGCCAGCAGCGGAGCGGGAGGCACAGATACGCAGTATTTT
CASSGAGGTDTQYF
>-|TRBJ1-1|many|TRBV7-2
TGTGCCAGCAGCTCCCCTGGCGGGTCGACTGAAGCTTTCTTT
CASSSPGGSTEAFF
>-|TRBJ1-1|-|TRBV7-9
TGTGCCAGCAGCTTAGCCCAGACCAACACTGAAGCTTTCTTT
CASSLAQTNTEAFF
>-|TRBJ1-2|few|TRBV20-1
TGCAGTGCTCCGGGACTCCCGAGGGGCTACACCTTC
CSAPGLPRGYTF
>TRBD2|TRBJ2-3|few|TRBV28
TGTGCCAGCAGTTTAATTGCACTAGCGGGGGGAGATACGCAGTATTTT
CASSLIALAGGDTQYF
>-|TRBJ2-2|few|TRBV12-3/TRBV12-4
TGTGCCAGCAGTGAGGCCTCCGGGGAGCTGTTTTTT
CASSEASGELFF
>-|TRBJ2-2|few|TRBV3-1
TGTGCCAGCAGCCAAGATCGGCTGGTTAGAACCGGGGAGCTGTTTTTT
CASSQDRLVRTGELFF
>-|TRBJ1-1|few|TRBV19
TGTGCCAGTAGTGGTTACACTGAAGCTTTCTTT
CASSGYTEAFF
>TRBD2|TRBJ2-3|many|TRBV6-1
TGTGCCAGCGGTGGACTAGCGGGGTCCACAGATACGCAGTATTTT
CASGGLAGSTDTQYF
>-|TRBJ1-5|-|TRBV5-5
TGTGCCAGCAGCTCGGACGTTAATCAGCCCCAGCATTTT
CASSSDVNQPQHF
>TRBD1|TRBJ1-2|-|TRBV11-2
TGTGCCAGCAGCTTAGATCCCCAAGGACAGGGGGCCAGGTTTGGCTACACCTTC
CASSLDPQGQGARFGYTF
>-|TRBJ2-5|-|TRBV20-1
TGCAGTGCTAGAGATCCCCCCCGGCGGACCCAAGAGACCCAGTACTTC
CSARDPPRRTQETQYF
>-|TRBJ1-5|-|TRBV4-1
TGCGCCAGCAGCCAAGAAGGGCCAGTTAGCAATCAGCCCCAGCATTTT
CASSQEGPVSNQPQHF
>TRBD1|TRBJ1-2|few|TRBV7-9
TGTGCCAGCAGCTCGGGGACAGGGGGAACCTTC
CASSSGTGGTF
>-|TRBJ1-2|-|TRBV14
TGTGCCAGCAGCCACACGACACAGGGCAGATATGGCTACACCTTC
CASSHTTQGRYGYTF
>TRBD1|TRBJ2-1|-|TRBV6-1
TGTGCCAGCCAGGGGGCGGTTGGTTCCTACAATAAGCAGTTCTTC
CASQGAVGSYNKQFF
>-|TRBJ1-6|-|TRBV6-2/TRBV6-3
TGTGCCAGCAGTCCCCGGAACGGCCCTTCGACACCCCTCCACTTT
CASSPRNGPSTPLHF
>-|TRBJ1-6|few|TRBV19
TGTGCCGGACCCCGAAGCTCCTATAATTCACCCCTCCACTTT
CAGPRSSYNSPLHF
>-|TRBJ2-7|few|TRBV6-6
TGTGCCAGCAGTTACGGACCCAACGAGCAGTACTTC
CASSYGPNEQYF
>-|TRBJ1-4|-|TRBV7-6
TGTGCCAGCAGCTTAAGAAGGGGCGAAGAAAAACTGTTTTTT
CASSLRRGEEKLFF
>TRBD1|TRBJ2-5|few|TRBV7-9
TGTGCCAGCAGCTCCCGGACAGGGTTCGGAGAGACCCAGTACTTC
CASSSRTGFGETQYF
>-|TRBJ1-5|few|TRBV28
TGTGCCAGCAGTTGGGGACACCTCAATCAGCCCCAGCATTTT
CASSWGHLNQPQHF
>-|TRBJ2-1|many|TRBV27
TGTGCCAGCAGCGTACAGGGCGTCACCTACAATGAGCAGTTCTTC
CASSVQGVTYNEQFF
>-|TRBJ2-3|-|TRBV28
TGTGCCAGCACCCCCGACAACCTACCCACAGATACGCAGTATTTT
CASTPDNLPTDTQYF
>TRBD2|TRBJ2-7|many|TRBV10-3
TGTGCCATCAGCGGGACTAGCGGGATCTACGAGCAGTACTTC
CAISGTSGIYEQYF
>TRBD1|TRBJ2-1|many|TRBV7-8
TGTGCCAGCAGCTTTAAAGCAGGGACAGGGGCCCCCCCGGAGCAGTTCTTC
CASSFKAGTGAPPEQFF
>TRBD1|TRBJ2-3|few|TRBV7-2
TGTGCCAGCAGCTTAGGGGCCCCGGGACAGCCCACAGATACGCAGTATTTT
CASSLGAPGQPTDTQYF
>-|TRBJ1-1|-|TRBV7-9
TGTGCCAGCAGCTCCCCAGGGTGGAACACTGAAGCTTTCTTT
CASSSPGWNTEAFF
>TRBD2|TRBJ2-7|many|TRBV4-2
TGTGCCAGCAACGGGGGGAGCTCCTACGAGCAGTACTTC
CASNGGSSYEQYF
>TRBD2|TRBJ2-1|-|TRBV27
TGTGCCAGCGTGGGGCTAGCGGGTTACAATGAGCAGTTCTTC
CASVGLAGYNEQFF
>TRBD1|TRBJ1-4|many|TRBV7-2
TGTGCCAGCAGCTTAGTCCCCCCGGGACAGGGGAGGGAGAATGAAAAACTGTTTTTT
CASSLVPPGQGRENEKLFF
>-|TRBJ1-2|-|TRBV3-1
TGTGCCAGCAGCCAAGGGATCGGACAGCCCGATTCCTATGGCTACACCTTC
CASSQGIGQPDSYGYTF